This TCR beta chain was identified in a study of T cell responses to AZD1222 COVID-19 vaccine. Across the whole study: Second-dose intervals near 4 or 12 weeks were combined. Study-wide findings and caveats: Receipt of two AZD1222 doses was followed by a rise in Spike-specific TCR breadth and depth. Reportedly, nearly half the spike-specific TCRs target unmutated variant regions. Researchers took repertoire samples only after the peak T cell response had come.

From germline, CDR1 is SGHTA and CDR2 FQGTGA. V dropped 5 bases and J dropped 5 bases, with 12 bases sitting between them. This CDR3 has 13 amino acids. The repertoire was sequenced with immunoSEQ multiplex PCR; TCRdb's copy has only in-frame clones and lacks some. Of 150,000 to 200,000 clones listed, around 93% are singletons. As regards this clone: Its target is not known.

This receptor was obtained from an adult in good health. Material: peripheral blood, obtained on day 0 of AZD1222 vaccination. The chain joins TRBV7-3 to TRBJ1-2; maybe TRBD1 (6 bases). The CDR3 reads CASSRDTIYGYTF. CDR3 coding DNA: TGTGCCAGCAGCCGGGACACCATATATGGCTACACCTTC.